This TCR beta chain was recorded in a study of blood T cell repertoires in COVID-19. Authors' processing steps: Nucleated cell counts were estimated from reference gene primer amplification. Data came from immunoSEQ multiplex PCR; TCRdb stores just in-frame clones and leaves some out. V, J and clone size were drawn from that table, and D and trimming were deduced from the DNA. The sample comprises 300,000 to 500,000 clones, roughly 90% of which are singletons, and 0.95% to 1% rests with the top ten. The germline V gene encodes CDR1 SQVTM and CDR2 ANQGSEA. This CDR3 spans 14 amino acids. Trimming cost V 6 bases and J 0 bases, with 9 bases left between them. Those who participated ranged in age from 18 to 89 years and resided in about 24 US areas.

The receptor's source is a woman younger than 45 with acute COVID-19. V is TRBV29-1 and J is TRBJ2-6; possibly TRBD1 for D (5 bases). Material for sequencing was PBMCs or T cells enriched from blood (not recorded which). The CDR3 region is CSVGQGSGANVLTF. DNA for the CDR3: TGCAGCGTGGGGCAGGGCTCTGGGGCCAACGTCCTGACTTTC.